This T cell receptor beta chain was retrieved from a study of blood T cell repertoires in COVID-19. Study-level information: T cells, B-cell-depleted T cells, or PBMCs provided the cDNA or gDNA that served as material.

This clone showed up just once. Looked up from germline, CDR1 is SGHTA and CDR2 is FQGNSA. There are 15 residues in the CDR3. Trimming pared 2 bases from V and 4 bases from J, leaving 12 bases between. Per the original data handling: Reference gene primer amplification gave estimated nucleated cell counts. Assay used: immunoSEQ multiplex PCR; TCRdb lists only in-frame clones, some missing. The V and J calls and clone size come from that table; D and trimming were worked out from the DNA. The table records 130,000 to 150,000 clones, 85% to 90% of them present only once. What was sequenced was peripheral blood. The chain employs TRBV7-2 and TRBJ2-1; D perhaps matches TRBD2 (6 bases). This receptor was identified in a human donor in a cohort sampled during active COVID-19. In DNA form, the CDR3 reads TGTGCCAGCAGCTTATCGACTAGAGGTTACAATGAGCAGTTCTTC. Protein sequence: CASSLSTRGYNEQFF.